In its sample, the clone carrying this T cell receptor beta chain was seen many times. The antigen remains undetermined. This entry is derived from a study of response to subunit inactivated influenza vaccine. Notes on the study in general: Seasonal influenza vaccination, on each occasion, was suggested by the authors to recruit few new T cells.

One entry per CDR3 protein, called by TCRdb with MiXCR from the RT-PCR reads. Here the sample spans roughly 700,000 distinct CDR3 sequences, around 13% being singletons. This CDR3 spans 15 amino acids. The junction had 12 bases not matched to a gene; V was cut back by 9 bases and J by 8 bases. CDR1 and CDR2 (germline): KGHDR, SFDVKD. This sample comprised PBMCs from blood, obtained around 15 days before vaccination. The chain recombines TRBV24-1 with TRBJ2-1, with TRBD1 matching 10 bases. The receptor was isolated from a man aged 45-65 years who received an inactivated influenza vaccine. Written as DNA, the CDR3 is TGTGCCACCGCTCGGGGGGACAGGGGCAGCTATGAGCAGTTCTTC. This translates into CATARGDRGSYEQFF.